This T cell receptor (beta chain) was identified during a study of shared clonotypes between healthy human individuals. Profiled with immunoSEQ multiplex PCR; TCRdb holds only in-frame clones, not every one. The sample contains over a million clones, 98% to 99% of which appear only once. Per the germline V gene, CDR1 is ENHRY and CDR2 is SYGVKD. The CDR3 is 16 residues long. V dropped 11 bases and J dropped 6 bases, with 26 bases sitting between them. This chain connects TRBV10-3 to TRBJ2-1; D possibly corresponds to TRBD1 (6 bases). Sequences were obtained from naive CD4+ T cells sorted from blood. This sample's subset: CD45RA+ positively selected. The receptor's source is a man younger than 45 in good health. CDR3 amino acids: CAVTTGITFRSNEQFF. The CDR3 DNA reads as TGTGCCGTCACGACAGGTATAACCTTTAGGAGCAATGAGCAGTTCTTC.